Shown below are 16 T cell receptor beta chains from a single sample sequenced in a study of graft-versus-host responses after intestinal transplantation. Sequencing used immunoSEQ multiplex PCR; TCRdb keeps in-frame clones, though not all of them. The table lists around 50,000 clones, roughly 90% of them singletons. The material sequenced was PBMCs, taken 26 days after transplant. The receptors come from a human patient who received an intestinal transplant, so some T cells may come from the graft donor.

The rearrangement uses TRBV9 and TRBJ2-2; D unresolved. There are 14 residues in the CDR3. V was pared by 7 bases and J by 0 bases, with 10 bases between. Germline lookup yields CDR1 SGDLS and CDR2 YYNGEE. The CDR3 bases are TGTGCCAGCTCTGCTGACTCGAACACCGGGGAGCTGTTTTTT. It codes for CASSADSNTGELFF.

The chain has TRBV28 and TRBJ1-4; D gene ambiguous. There are 14 residues in the CDR3. V was cut by 2 bases and J by 0 bases, with 4 bases left in between. Germline lookup yields CDR1 MDHEN and CDR2 SYDVKM. CDR3 residues: CASSLPSTNEKLFF. Written as DNA, the CDR3 is TGTGCCAGCAGTTTACCCTCAACTAATGAAAAACTGTTTTTT.

This chain uses TRBV4-1 with TRBJ2-5, with TRBD1 matching over 8 bases. This CDR3 comprises 14 residues. The V segment lost 0 bases and the J segment 5 bases; nucleotides outside the gene matches: 2. Germline V gene data show CDR1 as MGHRA and CDR2 as YSYEKL. The DNA for the CDR3 is TGCGCCAGCAGCCAAGAGACAGGGGTGGAGACCCAGTACTTC. Translated: CASSQETGVETQYF.

This clone has a single count. The rearrangement uses TRBV28 and TRBJ2-7, with 9 bases that match TRBD1. Germline V gene sequence: CDR1 MDHEN, CDR2 SYDVKM. After removal of 6 bases from V and 5 bases from J, the junction contained 17 bases not matched to a gene. The CDR3 has 17 amino acids. This CDR3 is CASSLETGTGSHDEQYF. The CDR3 DNA sequence: TGTGCCAGCAGCCTCGAGACCGGGACAGGGTCCCACGACGAGCAGTACTTC.

The rearrangement links TRBV7-9 to TRBJ2-7; no clear D gene. Germline CDR1 is SEHNR and CDR2 is FQNEAQ (reference sequence). The V end lost 4 bases, the J end lost 3 bases, and 16 bases lay between the germline ends. CDR3 size: 15 residues. CDR3 bases: TGTGCCAGCAGCTACCCGGGTGCGGCCTACTACGAGCAGTACTTC. This gives the protein CASSYPGAAYYEQYF.

CDR3 sequence (DNA): TGTGCCAGCAGTGTTGCGGGAGCATACGAGCAGTACTTC. Amino acids: CASSVAGAYEQYF. The V gene is TRBV2, the J gene TRBJ2-7; 7 bases fit TRBD2. The CDR3 contains 13 residues. Losses at the gene ends were 4 bases for V and 4 bases for J; bases not matched to a gene: 4. CDR1 and CDR2 from the germline V gene are SNHLY and FYNNEI.

The chain couples TRBV4-1 to TRBJ1-2; a possible D gene is TRBD1 (5 bases). Germline CDR1 reads MGHRA; CDR2 reads YSYEKL. Deletions cut 0 bases from V and 2 bases from J, with 7 bases between. The CDR3 contains 14 residues. The CDR3 DNA reads TGCGCCAGCAGCCAAGATCGGGGGAACTATGGCTACACCTTC. Translation gives CASSQDRGNYGYTF.

The chain links TRBV6-1 to TRBJ2-7, with 9 bases lining up with TRBD1. The CDR3 runs 15 residues. Germline V lookup: CDR1 MNHNS, CDR2 SASEGT. The ends lost 6 bases at V and 5 bases at J; junction bases unmatched: 11. The DNA of the CDR3 is TGTGCCAGCAGCGTAACAGGGGGCGGGGTCGACGAGCAGTACGTC. Protein sequence: CASSVTGGGVDEQYV.

The chain employs TRBV5-4 and TRBJ2-7, with TRBD2 as a possible D gene (6 bases). This CDR3 is built from 13 residues. CDR1 SGHNT and CDR2 YYREEE come from the germline V gene (reference sequence). Between the trimmed V and J ends, which lost 2 bases and 3 bases, there was a span of 9 bases. CDR3 loop: CASSLYGSYEQYF. The CDR3 bases are TGTGCCAGCAGCTTATACGGGAGCTACGAGCAGTACTTC. Together with reference TRBV5-4 and TRBJ2-7, the CDR3 gives the full variable domain: ETGVTQSPTHLIKTRGQQVTLRCSSQSGHNTVSWYQQALGQGPQFIFQYYREEENGRGNFPPRFSGLQFPNYSSELNVNALELDDSALYLCASSLYGSYEQYFGPGTRLTVT.

The rearrangement joins TRBV6-5 to TRBJ2-1; a weak D match, TRBD1 (5 bases). The CDR3 is made up of 14 amino acids. The germline V gene has CDR1 MNHEY and CDR2 SVGAGI. The V end was cut by 4 bases, the J end by 2 bases, with 9 bases between. The CDR3 DNA follows: TGTGCCAGCAGTTTCCAGGGTCCCTACAATGAGCAGTTCTTC. This gives the protein CASSFQGPYNEQFF.

This chain connects TRBV5-1 to TRBJ1-2, with D perhaps TRBD1 (6 bases). CDR1 and CDR2 (germline): SGHRS, YFSETQ. The V gene lost 1 base and the J gene lost 0 bases, with 16 bases spanning the gap. The CDR3 consists of 17 residues. CDR3 residues: CASSLYRGAPANYGYTF. CDR3 coding DNA: TGCGCCAGCAGCTTGTATCGGGGGGCCCCAGCTAACTATGGCTACACCTTC.

This clone was counted once. The rearrangement links TRBV4-1 to TRBJ1-2; possible D gene TRBD1, 6 bases. The V gene lost 0 bases and the J gene lost 4 bases, with 18 bases spanning the gap. Germline CDR1 MGHRA, CDR2 YSYEKL. The CDR3 extends over 17 amino acids. CDR3 coding DNA: TGCGCCAGCAGCCAAGATACCGTGATCAGGGGACCCTATGGCTACACCTTC. The encoded protein is CASSQDTVIRGPYGYTF.

This chain links TRBV28 with TRBJ2-7; 7 bases are shared with TRBD1. The CDR3 totals 13 residues. Trimming took 5 bases from V and 4 from J; bases not matched to a gene: 5. The germline V gene encodes CDR1 MDHEN and CDR2 SYDVKM. In DNA, the CDR3 is TGTGCCAGCAGTCGACAGGGTTCGTACGAGCAGTACTTC. Its translation is CASSRQGSYEQYF.

This chain joins TRBV4-3 and TRBJ2-5, with D tentatively TRBD2 (6 bases). Trimming took off 0 bases at V and 5 bases at J, with 13 bases between the two ends. This CDR3 region has 15 residues. The V gene's germline CDR1 is LGHNA and CDR2 YSLEER. The CDR3 sequence is CASSQEAGSLETQYF. The CDR3 bases are TGCGCCAGCAGCCAAGAAGCGGGTAGCCTGGAGACCCAGTACTTC.

V is TRBV18 and J is TRBJ1-2; no clear D gene. Germline loops: CDR1 KGHSH, CDR2 LQKENI. Trimming took 2 bases from V and 4 from J, leaving 11 bases between them. The CDR3 is 14 residues long. DNA for the CDR3: TGTGCCAGCTCACCAAAGGCCGCGGGCTATGGCTACACCTTC. Translating gives CASSPKAAGYGYTF.

The chain recombines TRBV19 with TRBJ2-7; 10 nucleotides align to TRBD2. Unmatched junction bases numbered 6, after V lost 3 bases and J lost 4 bases. Germline V CDR1 and CDR2: LNHDA, SQIVND (reference sequence). The length of the CDR3 is 15 residues. CDR3 coding DNA: TGTGCCAGTAGTATGTCTAGCGGGGGCAGATACGAGCAGTACTTC. It encodes CASSMSSGGRYEQYF.